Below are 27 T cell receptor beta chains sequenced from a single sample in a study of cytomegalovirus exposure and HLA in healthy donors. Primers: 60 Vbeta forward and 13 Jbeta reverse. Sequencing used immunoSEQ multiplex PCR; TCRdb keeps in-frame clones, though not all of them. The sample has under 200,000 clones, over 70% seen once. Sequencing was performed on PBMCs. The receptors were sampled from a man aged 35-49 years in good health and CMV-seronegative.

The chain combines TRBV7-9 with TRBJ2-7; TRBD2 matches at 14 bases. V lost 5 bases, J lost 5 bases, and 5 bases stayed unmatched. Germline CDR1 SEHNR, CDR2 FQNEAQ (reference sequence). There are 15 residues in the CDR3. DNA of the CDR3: TGTGCCAGCAGCCCGGGACTAGCGGGAGTCAACGAGCAGTACTTC. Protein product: CASSPGLAGVNEQYF.

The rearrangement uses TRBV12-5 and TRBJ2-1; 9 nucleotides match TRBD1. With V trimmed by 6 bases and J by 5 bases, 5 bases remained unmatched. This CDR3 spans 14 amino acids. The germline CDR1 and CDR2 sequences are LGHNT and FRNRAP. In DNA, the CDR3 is TGTGCTAGTGGAAGGGACAGGGAGCACAATGAGCAGTTCTTC. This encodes CASGRDREHNEQFF.

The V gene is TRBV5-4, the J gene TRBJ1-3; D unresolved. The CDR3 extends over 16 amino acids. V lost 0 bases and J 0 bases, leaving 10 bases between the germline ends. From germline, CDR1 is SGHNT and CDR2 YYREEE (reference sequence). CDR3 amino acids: CASSLAGGYSGNTIYF. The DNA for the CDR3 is TGTGCCAGCAGCTTGGCCGGCGGATACTCTGGAAACACCATATATTTT.

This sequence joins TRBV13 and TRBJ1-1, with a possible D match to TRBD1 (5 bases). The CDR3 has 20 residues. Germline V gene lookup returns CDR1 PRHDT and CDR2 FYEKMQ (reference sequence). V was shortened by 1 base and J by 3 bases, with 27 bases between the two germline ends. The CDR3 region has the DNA TGTGCCAGCAGCTTAGTACCTTCCCTGTGGGGGAAGGGAGGGGACACTGAAGCTTTCTTT. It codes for CASSLVPSLWGKGGDTEAFF. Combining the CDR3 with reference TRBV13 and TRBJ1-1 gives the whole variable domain AAGVIQSPRHLIKEKRETATLKCYPIPRHDTVYWYQQGPGQDPQFLISFYEKMQSDKGSIPDRFSAQQFSDYHSELNMSSLELGDSALYFCASSLVPSLWGKGGDTEAFFGQGTRLTVV.

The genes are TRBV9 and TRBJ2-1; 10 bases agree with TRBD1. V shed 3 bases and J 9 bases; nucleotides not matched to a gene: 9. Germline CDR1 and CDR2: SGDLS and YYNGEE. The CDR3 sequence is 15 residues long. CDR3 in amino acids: CASSGHSDRGSEQFF. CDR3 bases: TGTGCCAGCAGCGGACACTCGGACAGGGGGAGTGAGCAGTTCTTC.

The chain's CDR3 is CASSTPGGDGYGYTF. Written as DNA, the CDR3 is TGTGCCAGCAGCACACCAGGGGGCGACGGCTATGGCTACACCTTC. V is TRBV5-4 and J is TRBJ1-2; 8 positions match TRBD1. This CDR3 spans 15 amino acids. V was pared by 4 bases and J by 4 bases, with 9 bases of the junction left unmatched. Germline lookup yields CDR1 SGHNT and CDR2 YYREEE (reference sequence).

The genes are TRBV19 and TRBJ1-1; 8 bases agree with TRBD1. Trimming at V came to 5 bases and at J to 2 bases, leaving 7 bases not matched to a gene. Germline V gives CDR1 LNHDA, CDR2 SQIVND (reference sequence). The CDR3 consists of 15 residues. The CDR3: CASSPRQGLNTEAFF. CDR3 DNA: TGTGCCAGTAGTCCTCGACAGGGGTTAAACACTGAAGCTTTCTTT.

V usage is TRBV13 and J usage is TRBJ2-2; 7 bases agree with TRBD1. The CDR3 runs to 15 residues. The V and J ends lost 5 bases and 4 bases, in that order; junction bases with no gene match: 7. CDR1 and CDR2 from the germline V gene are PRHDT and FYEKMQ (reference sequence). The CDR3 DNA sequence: TGTGCCAGCAGCCCGGGACAGAGTTTCACCGGGGAGCTGTTTTTT. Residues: CASSPGQSFTGELFF. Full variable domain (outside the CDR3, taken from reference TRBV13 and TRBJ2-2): AAGVIQSPRHLIKEKRETATLKCYPIPRHDTVYWYQQGPGQDPQFLISFYEKMQSDKGSIPDRFSAQQFSDYHSELNMSSLELGDSALYFCASSPGQSFTGELFFGEGSRLTVL.

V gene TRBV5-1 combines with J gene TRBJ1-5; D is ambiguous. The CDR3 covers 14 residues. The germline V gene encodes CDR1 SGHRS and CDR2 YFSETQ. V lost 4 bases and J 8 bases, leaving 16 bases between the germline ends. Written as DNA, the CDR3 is TGCGCCAGCAGCCGCGACTCCGGGGTTAAGCCCCAGCATTTT. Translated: CASSRDSGVKPQHF.

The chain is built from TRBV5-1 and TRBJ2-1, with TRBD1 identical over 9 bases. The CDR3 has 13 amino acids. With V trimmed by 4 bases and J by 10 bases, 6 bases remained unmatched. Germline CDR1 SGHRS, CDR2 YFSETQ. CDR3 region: CASSPGQGLEQFF. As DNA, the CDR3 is TGCGCCAGCAGCCCGGGACAGGGACTCGAGCAGTTCTTC.

This chain's CDR3 is CASSGLRSGELFF. The CDR3 DNA is TGTGCCAGCAGCGGACTCAGATCCGGGGAGCTGTTTTTT. The rearrangement joins TRBV11-3 to TRBJ2-2; tentative D call: TRBD2 (5 bases). This CDR3 is 13 amino acids long. Germline V gives CDR1 SGHNT, CDR2 YENEEA. The V end lost 5 bases, the J end lost 6 bases, and 10 bases lay between the germline ends.

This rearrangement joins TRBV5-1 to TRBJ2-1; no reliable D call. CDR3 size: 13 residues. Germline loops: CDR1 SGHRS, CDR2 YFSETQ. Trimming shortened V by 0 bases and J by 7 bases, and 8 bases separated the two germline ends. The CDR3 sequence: CASSLEGRNEQFF. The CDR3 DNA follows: TGCGCCAGCAGCTTGGAAGGCAGGAATGAGCAGTTCTTC.

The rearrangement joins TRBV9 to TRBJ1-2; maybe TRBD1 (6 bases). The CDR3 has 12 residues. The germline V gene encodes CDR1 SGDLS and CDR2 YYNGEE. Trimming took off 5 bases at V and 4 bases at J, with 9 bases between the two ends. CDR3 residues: CASRQGRYGYTF. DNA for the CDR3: TGTGCCAGCAGACAGGGTCGCTATGGCTACACCTTC.

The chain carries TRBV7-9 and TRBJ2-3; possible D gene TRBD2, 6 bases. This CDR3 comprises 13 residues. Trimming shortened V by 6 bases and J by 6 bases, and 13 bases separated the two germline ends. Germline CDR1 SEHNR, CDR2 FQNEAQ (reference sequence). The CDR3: CASRRGVYDTQYF. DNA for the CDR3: TGTGCCAGCAGGCGCGGGGTTTACGATACGCAGTATTTT.

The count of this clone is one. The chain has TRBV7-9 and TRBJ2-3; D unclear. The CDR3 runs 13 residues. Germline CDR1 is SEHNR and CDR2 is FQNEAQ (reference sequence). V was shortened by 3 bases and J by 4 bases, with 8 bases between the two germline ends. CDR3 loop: CASSFSSPDTQYF. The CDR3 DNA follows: TGTGCCAGCAGCTTCTCCTCCCCAGATACGCAGTATTTT.

Here the CDR3 reads CASSSQGYSYEQYF. The CDR3, as DNA: TGTGCCAGCAGCTCGCAGGGGTACTCCTACGAGCAGTACTTC. V and J are TRBV7-2 and TRBJ2-7, with TRBD1 as a possible D gene (6 bases). Germline V gene lookup returns CDR1 SGHTA and CDR2 FQGNSA. This CDR3 spans 14 amino acids. With 4 bases removed from V and 0 bases from J, the gap between germline ends came to 10 bases.

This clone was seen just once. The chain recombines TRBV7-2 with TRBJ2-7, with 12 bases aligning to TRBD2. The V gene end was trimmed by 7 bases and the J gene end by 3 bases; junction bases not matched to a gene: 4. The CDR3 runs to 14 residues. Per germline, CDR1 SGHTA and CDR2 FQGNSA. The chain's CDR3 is CASKRTSGDYEQYF. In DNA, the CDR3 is TGTGCCAGCAAGAGGACTAGCGGGGACTACGAGCAGTACTTC. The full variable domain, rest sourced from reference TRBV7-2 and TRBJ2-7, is GAGVSQSPSNKVTEKGKDVELRCDPISGHTALYWYRQSLGQGLEFLIYFQGNSAPDKSGLPSDRFSAERTGGSVSTLTIQRTQQEDSAVYLCASKRTSGDYEQYFGPGTRLTVT.

CDR3: CASSLGLAVASEQYF. The CDR3 DNA is TGTGCCAGCAGCCTAGGACTAGCGGTAGCTAGCGAGCAGTACTTC. The chain is built from TRBV27 and TRBJ2-7, with 10 bases lining up with TRBD2. CDR3 length: 15 amino acids. V was clipped by 6 bases and J by 6 bases; unmatched bases: 11. Germline V gene data show CDR1 as MNHEY and CDR2 as SMNVEV (reference sequence).

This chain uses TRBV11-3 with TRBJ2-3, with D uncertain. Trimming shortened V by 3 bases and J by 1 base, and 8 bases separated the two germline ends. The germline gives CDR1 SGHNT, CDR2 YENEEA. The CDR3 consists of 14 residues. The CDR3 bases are TGTGCCAGCAGCTTGTATCAGGGCACAGATACGCAGTATTTT. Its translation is CASSLYQGTDTQYF.

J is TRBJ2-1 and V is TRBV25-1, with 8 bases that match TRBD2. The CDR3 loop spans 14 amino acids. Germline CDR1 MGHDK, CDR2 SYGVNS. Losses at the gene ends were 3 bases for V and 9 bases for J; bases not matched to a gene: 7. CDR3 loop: CASSDSGGPSEQFF. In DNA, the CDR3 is TGTGCCAGCAGTGACTCGGGAGGGCCGAGTGAGCAGTTCTTC.

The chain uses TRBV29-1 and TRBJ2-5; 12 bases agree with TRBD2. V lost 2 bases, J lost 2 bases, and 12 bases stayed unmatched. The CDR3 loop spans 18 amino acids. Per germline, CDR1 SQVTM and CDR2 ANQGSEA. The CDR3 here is CSVETGLAGGRGQETQYF. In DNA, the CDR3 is TGCAGCGTTGAAACAGGGCTAGCGGGGGGGCGAGGGCAAGAGACCCAGTACTTC. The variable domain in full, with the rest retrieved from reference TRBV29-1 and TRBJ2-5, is SAVISQKPSRDICQRGTSLTIQCQVDSQVTMMFWYRQQPGQSLTLIATANQGSEATYESGFVIDKFPISRPNLTFSTLTVSNMSPEDSSIYLCSVETGLAGGRGQETQYFGPGTRLLVL.

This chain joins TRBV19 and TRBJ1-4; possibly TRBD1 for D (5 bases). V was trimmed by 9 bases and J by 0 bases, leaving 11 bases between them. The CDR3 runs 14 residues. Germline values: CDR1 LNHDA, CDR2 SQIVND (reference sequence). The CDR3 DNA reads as TGTGCCAGCGGCGGGGCTGCAACTAATGAAAAACTGTTTTTT. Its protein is CASGGAATNEKLFF.

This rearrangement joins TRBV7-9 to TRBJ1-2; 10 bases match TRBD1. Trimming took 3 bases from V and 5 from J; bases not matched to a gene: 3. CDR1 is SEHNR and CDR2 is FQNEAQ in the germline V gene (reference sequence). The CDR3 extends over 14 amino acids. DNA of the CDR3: TGTGCCAGCAGCTTGACAGGGGGCCAATATGGCTACACCTTC. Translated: CASSLTGGQYGYTF.

Written as DNA, the CDR3 is TGTGCCAGTAGTACCCGCCCCGGAGGCGAGCAGTACTTC. Translated, it gives CASSTRPGGEQYF. This chain links TRBV19 with TRBJ2-7, with D maybe TRBD2 (5 bases). The CDR3 has 13 amino acids. CDR1 and CDR2 from the germline V gene are LNHDA and SQIVND (reference sequence). V shed 4 bases and J shed 6 bases, with 13 bases lying between them.

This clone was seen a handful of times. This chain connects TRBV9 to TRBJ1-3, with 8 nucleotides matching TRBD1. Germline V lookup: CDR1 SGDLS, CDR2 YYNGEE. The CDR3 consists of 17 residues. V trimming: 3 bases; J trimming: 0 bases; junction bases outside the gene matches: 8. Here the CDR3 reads CASSATWTGPSGNTIYF. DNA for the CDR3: TGTGCCAGCAGCGCGACTTGGACAGGGCCCTCTGGAAACACCATATATTTT.

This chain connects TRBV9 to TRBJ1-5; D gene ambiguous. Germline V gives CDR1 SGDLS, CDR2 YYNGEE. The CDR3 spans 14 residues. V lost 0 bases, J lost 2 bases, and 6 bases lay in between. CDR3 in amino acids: CASSVGAGNQPQHF. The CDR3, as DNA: TGTGCCAGCAGCGTAGGGGCAGGCAATCAGCCCCAGCATTTT.

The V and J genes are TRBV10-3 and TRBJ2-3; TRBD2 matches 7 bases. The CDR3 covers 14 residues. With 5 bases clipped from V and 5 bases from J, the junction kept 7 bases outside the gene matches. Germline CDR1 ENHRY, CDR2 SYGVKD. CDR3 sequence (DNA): TGTGCCATCAGTATAGCGGGCCTCAGAGATACGCAGTATTTT. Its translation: CAISIAGLRDTQYF.